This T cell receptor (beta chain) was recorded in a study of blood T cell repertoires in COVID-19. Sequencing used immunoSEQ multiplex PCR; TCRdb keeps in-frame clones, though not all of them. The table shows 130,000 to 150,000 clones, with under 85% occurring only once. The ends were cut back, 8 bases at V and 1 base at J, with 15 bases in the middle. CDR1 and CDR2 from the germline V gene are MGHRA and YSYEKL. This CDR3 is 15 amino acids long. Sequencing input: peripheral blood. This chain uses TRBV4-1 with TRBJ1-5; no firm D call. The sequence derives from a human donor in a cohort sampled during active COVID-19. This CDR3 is CASGGGNLSNQPQHF. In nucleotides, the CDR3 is TGCGCCAGCGGAGGAGGAAACTTGAGCAATCAGCCCCAGCATTTT.